These T cell receptor beta chains were read from a single sample in a study of metastatic and nonmetastatic thyroid tumors. TCRdb reprocessed the PCR reads via MiXCR. The sample holds about 23,000 clones, around 21% seen once. The sequencing sample was made of blood. Receptors originate from a female donor with papillary thyroid cancer or a benign thyroid nodule (not recorded which). Some clones in this sample may be carry-over from other donors' samples. Both conserved end residues are part of each CDR3. A D gene is named only where the DNA matches it firmly. Not every row has a clone size; where given, it reads once, few, many or a size class.

v_call: TRBV5-6; d_call: .; clone_size: .; j_call: TRBJ1-6; cdr3_aa: CASSLVPVVDSPLHF; cdr3_nt: TGTGCCAGCAGCTTGGTCCCAGTGGTAGATTCACCCCTCCACTTT
v_call: TRBV24-1; d_call: .; clone_size: many; j_call: TRBJ1-2; cdr3_aa: CATSDNDRQGYTF; cdr3_nt: TGTGCCACCAGTGACAACGACAGGCAGGGCTACACCTTC
v_call: TRBV11-2; d_call: .; clone_size: .; j_call: TRBJ1-6; cdr3_aa: CASSLDTAFNSPLHF; cdr3_nt: TGTGCCAGCAGCTTAGATACAGCTTTTAATTCACCCCTCCACTTT
v_call: TRBV6-9; d_call: .; clone_size: .; j_call: TRBJ2-2; cdr3_aa: CASSYGGENTGELFF; cdr3_nt: TGTGCCAGCAGTTATGGGGGCGAGAACACCGGGGAGCTGTTTTTT
v_call: TRBV11-3; d_call: .; clone_size: .; j_call: TRBJ1-1; cdr3_aa: CASSPPAPMNTEAFF; cdr3_nt: TGTGCCAGCAGCCCCCCCGCCCCTATGAACACTGAAGCTTTCTTT
v_call: TRBV4-3; d_call: .; clone_size: many; j_call: TRBJ2-3; cdr3_aa: CASSQSRMGTIGDTQYF; cdr3_nt: TGCGCCAGCAGCCAATCCAGGATGGGGACCATTGGAGATACGCAGTATTTT
v_call: TRBV20-1; d_call: TRBD2; clone_size: .; j_call: TRBJ2-1; cdr3_aa: CSAGTIGSGRNNEQFF; cdr3_nt: TGCAGTGCCGGGACTATCGGGAGTGGGCGCAACAATGAGCAGTTCTTC
v_call: TRBV6-2/TRBV6-3; d_call: .; clone_size: few; j_call: TRBJ1-2; cdr3_aa: CASSYKGVYGYTF; cdr3_nt: TGTGCCAGCAGTTACAAGGGGGTCTATGGCTACACCTTC
v_call: TRBV29-1; d_call: .; clone_size: many; j_call: TRBJ1-1; cdr3_aa: CSVETLWREAFF; cdr3_nt: TGCAGCGTTGAGACTTTATGGAGGGAAGCTTTCTTT
v_call: TRBV5-1; d_call: TRBD1; clone_size: many; j_call: TRBJ2-3; cdr3_aa: CASSLEQGARADTQYF; cdr3_nt: TGCGCCAGCAGCTTGGAACAGGGGGCAAGGGCAGATACGCAGTATTTT
v_call: TRBV2; d_call: TRBD1; clone_size: many; j_call: TRBJ2-4; cdr3_aa: CASSRQGYKNIQYF; cdr3_nt: TGTGCCAGCAGTAGACAGGGGTACAAAAACATTCAGTACTTC
v_call: TRBV18; d_call: TRBD1; clone_size: many; j_call: TRBJ2-3; cdr3_aa: CASSPKQGTDTQYF; cdr3_nt: TGTGCCAGCTCACCAAAACAGGGGACAGATACGCAGTATTTT
v_call: TRBV25-1; d_call: .; clone_size: many; j_call: TRBJ1-5; cdr3_aa: CASSELGNNQPQHF; cdr3_nt: TGTGCCAGCAGTGAACTAGGGAACAATCAGCCCCAGCATTTT
v_call: TRBV5-5; d_call: TRBD2; clone_size: many; j_call: TRBJ2-5; cdr3_aa: CASSGHGGALAETQYF; cdr3_nt: TGTGCCAGCAGCGGGCACGGGGGGGCTCTTGCAGAGACCCAGTACTTC
v_call: TRBV28; d_call: .; clone_size: .; j_call: TRBJ1-2; cdr3_aa: CASSPYLRGYTF; cdr3_nt: TGTGCCAGCAGTCCGTATCTCCGGGGCTACACCTTC
v_call: TRBV2; d_call: TRBD1; clone_size: many; j_call: TRBJ2-7; cdr3_aa: CARNPGQGTYEQYF; cdr3_nt: TGTGCCAGAAACCCGGGACAGGGTACATACGAGCAGTACTTC
v_call: TRBV10-3; d_call: TRBD2; clone_size: many; j_call: TRBJ2-2; cdr3_aa: CAISDGGNRGELFF; cdr3_nt: TGTGCCATCAGTGACGGGGGGAATAGAGGGGAGCTGTTTTTT
v_call: TRBV6-2/TRBV6-3; d_call: .; clone_size: large; j_call: TRBJ2-7; cdr3_aa: CASSQGARGPLDEQYF; cdr3_nt: TGTGCCAGCAGTCAGGGCGCGCGGGGGCCTTTGGACGAGCAGTACTTC
v_call: TRBV6-5; d_call: .; clone_size: many; j_call: TRBJ1-2; cdr3_aa: CASSYTPSGFYGYTF; cdr3_nt: TGTGCCAGCAGTTACACCCCCTCAGGTTTCTATGGCTACACCTTC
v_call: TRBV5-1; d_call: .; clone_size: .; j_call: TRBJ2-5; cdr3_aa: CASSSGNGRETQYF; cdr3_nt: TGCGCCAGCAGCTCGGGAAACGGAAGAGAGACCCAGTACTTC
v_call: TRBV5-5; d_call: TRBD1; clone_size: many; j_call: TRBJ2-7; cdr3_aa: CASSFLGQGSYEQYF; cdr3_nt: TGTGCCAGCAGCTTTCTAGGACAGGGGAGCTACGAGCAGTACTTC
v_call: TRBV5-1; d_call: .; clone_size: many; j_call: TRBJ1-5; cdr3_aa: CASSPGQGDQPQHF; cdr3_nt: TGCGCCAGCAGCCCCGGCCAGGGTGATCAGCCCCAGCATTTT
v_call: TRBV2; d_call: TRBD1; clone_size: many; j_call: TRBJ1-5; cdr3_aa: CASTLQGAGNQPQHF; cdr3_nt: TGTGCCAGCACCCTCCAGGGGGCCGGCAATCAGCCCCAGCATTTT
v_call: TRBV11-3; d_call: TRBD2; clone_size: many; j_call: TRBJ2-5; cdr3_aa: CASSRGVAETQYF; cdr3_nt: TGTGCCAGCAGCCGGGGGGTGGCGGAGACCCAGTACTTC
v_call: TRBV6-5; d_call: .; clone_size: many; j_call: TRBJ1-4; cdr3_aa: CASSYADATDEKLFF; cdr3_nt: TGTGCCAGCAGTTACGCAGACGCAACTGATGAAAAACTGTTTTTT
v_call: TRBV6-1; d_call: TRBD1; clone_size: medium-sized; j_call: TRBJ1-2; cdr3_aa: CASRNTGGNYGYTF; cdr3_nt: TGTGCCAGCAGAAATACAGGGGGAAACTATGGCTACACCTTC
v_call: TRBV7-9; d_call: TRBD1; clone_size: many; j_call: TRBJ1-5; cdr3_aa: CASSHTGDQPQHF; cdr3_nt: TGTGCCAGCAGCCATACAGGGGATCAGCCCCAGCATTTT
v_call: TRBV6-1; d_call: .; clone_size: many; j_call: TRBJ2-3; cdr3_aa: CASSLAGTDTQYF; cdr3_nt: TGTGCCAGCAGTTTGGCGGGGACAGATACGCAGTATTTT
v_call: TRBV29-1; d_call: .; clone_size: .; j_call: TRBJ2-3; cdr3_aa: CSVQGGGEVIDTQYF; cdr3_nt: TGCAGCGTTCAAGGGGGGGGCGAGGTTATAGATACACAGTATTTT
v_call: TRBV5-1; d_call: .; clone_size: .; j_call: TRBJ2-7; cdr3_aa: CASSSTASQYF; cdr3_nt: TGCGCCAGCAGCTCCACCGCTTCCCAGTACTTC
v_call: TRBV6-1; d_call: TRBD2; clone_size: many; j_call: TRBJ2-7; cdr3_aa: CASSPGGSYEQYF; cdr3_nt: TGTGCCAGCAGCCCGGGGGGCTCCTACGAGCAGTACTTC
v_call: TRBV20-1; d_call: .; clone_size: many; j_call: TRBJ1-1; cdr3_aa: CSASIPDRYTEAFF; cdr3_nt: TGCAGTGCTAGCATCCCGGACAGATACACTGAAGCTTTCTTT
v_call: TRBV2; d_call: TRBD1; clone_size: .; j_call: TRBJ2-7; cdr3_aa: CASRDRVGEQYF; cdr3_nt: TGTGCCAGCCGTGACAGGGTGGGCGAGCAGTACTTC
v_call: TRBV5-1; d_call: .; clone_size: many; j_call: TRBJ2-3; cdr3_aa: CASSFLSDTQYF; cdr3_nt: TGCGCCAGCAGCTTTCTCTCAGATACGCAGTATTTT
v_call: TRBV11-1; d_call: .; clone_size: .; j_call: TRBJ2-7; cdr3_aa: CASSLDGALSDEQYF; cdr3_nt: TGTGCCAGCAGCTTAGACGGGGCATTGAGCGACGAGCAGTACTTC
v_call: TRBV20-1; d_call: TRBD1; clone_size: .; j_call: TRBJ1-5; cdr3_aa: CSAIDRVWSNQPQHF; cdr3_nt: TGCAGTGCTATAGACAGGGTTTGGAGCAATCAGCCCCAGCATTTT
v_call: TRBV6-1; d_call: TRBD1; clone_size: .; j_call: TRBJ1-2; cdr3_aa: CASIGTGTIYGYTF; cdr3_nt: TGTGCCAGTATTGGGACAGGGACTATTTATGGCTACACCTTC
v_call: TRBV19; d_call: TRBD1; clone_size: few; j_call: TRBJ2-1; cdr3_aa: CASSGQGAINEQFF; cdr3_nt: TGTGCCAGTAGTGGACAGGGGGCTATCAATGAGCAGTTCTTC
v_call: TRBV20-1; d_call: .; clone_size: .; j_call: TRBJ1-4; cdr3_aa: CSAEVGPLNEKLFF; cdr3_nt: TGCAGTGCGGAGGTGGGACCCCTAAATGAAAAACTGTTTTTT
v_call: TRBV6-9; d_call: TRBD1; clone_size: few; j_call: TRBJ2-7; cdr3_aa: CASSRDRALSEQYF; cdr3_nt: TGTGCCAGCAGCCGTGACAGGGCTCTTAGCGAGCAGTACTTC
v_call: TRBV28; d_call: TRBD1; clone_size: .; j_call: TRBJ1-2; cdr3_aa: CARSLSTGQDYGYTF; cdr3_nt: TGTGCCAGAAGTTTATCCACGGGACAGGACTATGGCTACACCTTC
v_call: TRBV18; d_call: .; clone_size: many; j_call: TRBJ1-1; cdr3_aa: CASSPKSTGEAFF; cdr3_nt: TGTGCCAGCTCGCCGAAATCTACAGGTGAAGCTTTCTTT
v_call: TRBV28; d_call: .; clone_size: many; j_call: TRBJ2-1; cdr3_aa: CASRDDGSSYNEQFF; cdr3_nt: TGTGCCAGCAGGGATGACGGTAGCTCCTACAATGAGCAGTTCTTC
v_call: TRBV18; d_call: TRBD1; clone_size: many; j_call: TRBJ1-1; cdr3_aa: CASSLHRGQNTEAFF; cdr3_nt: TGTGCCAGCTCATTGCACAGGGGACAGAACACTGAAGCTTTCTTT
v_call: TRBV30; d_call: TRBD1; clone_size: many; j_call: TRBJ1-5; cdr3_aa: CAWSVGGRAATQPQHF; cdr3_nt: TGTGCCTGGAGTGTAGGGGGCCGGGCGGCGACTCAGCCCCAGCATTTT
v_call: TRBV7-8; d_call: TRBD1; clone_size: once; j_call: TRBJ2-1; cdr3_aa: CACSPNVGGRTGERNEQFF; cdr3_nt: TGTGCCTGCAGCCCGAACGTGGGTGGGCGGACAGGGGAGAGGAATGAGCAGTTCTTC
v_call: TRBV7-9; d_call: .; clone_size: many; j_call: TRBJ1-3; cdr3_aa: CASSLMGSGNTIYF; cdr3_nt: TGTGCCAGCAGCTTGATGGGTTCTGGAAACACCATATATTTT
v_call: TRBV3-1; d_call: .; clone_size: .; j_call: TRBJ2-7; cdr3_aa: CASSQEASSYDQYF; cdr3_nt: TGTGCCAGCAGTCAAGAGGCAAGCTCCTACGATCAGTACTTC
v_call: TRBV4-1; d_call: .; clone_size: .; j_call: TRBJ1-5; cdr3_aa: CASSQDGGLGNQPQHF; cdr3_nt: TGCGCCAGCAGCCAAGATGGGGGCCTGGGCAATCAGCCCCAGCATTTT